A selection of T cell receptor beta chains follows, all from one sample in a study of blood T cell repertoires in COVID-19. Assay: immunoSEQ multiplex PCR; the TCRdb copy retains only in-frame clones and omits some. The sample has 140,000 to 150,000 clones, roughly 82% seen once. Material for sequencing was peripheral blood. These receptors were obtained from a human donor with acute or convalescent COVID-19. The donor label of this sample is uncertain. Each CDR3 is given with its conserved first and last residue. A D gene is named only where the DNA matches it firmly. Clone size, where shown, is once, few, many, or a class for clones that have expanded.

CDR3nt | CDR3aa | d_gene | j_gene | v_gene | abundance
TGTGCCACCAGTGATTTTAGGGGCGAGCAGTACTTC | CATSDFRGEQYF | NA | TRBJ2-7 | TRBV24-1 | NA
TGTGCCAGCAGGGATGGAGATTTCAGGGGGTTGACCTACAATGAGCAGTTCTTC | CASRDGDFRGLTYNEQFF | TRBD1 | TRBJ2-1 | TRBV5-8 | once
TGCGCCAGCAGCCAAGTATCGGGGGAACACTATGGCTACACCTTC | CASSQVSGEHYGYTF | NA | TRBJ1-2 | TRBV4-3 | NA
TGTGCCAGCCGAGGGACAGGGGGCAACTACGAGCAGTACTTC | CASRGTGGNYEQYF | TRBD1 | TRBJ2-7 | TRBV6-5 | NA
TGTGCCAGCAGCAATGTACTACTCTACGAGCAGTACTTC | CASSNVLLYEQYF | NA | TRBJ2-7 | TRBV21-1 | NA
TGTGCCAGCAGCTTAGACAGGGGTGAGCCCCTCCACTTT | CASSLDRGEPLHF | TRBD1 | TRBJ1-6 | TRBV7-2 | NA
TGTGCCAGCAGTGTTGGGCCAGGTGGGCACCAGCCCCAGCATTTT | CASSVGPGGHQPQHF | NA | TRBJ1-5 | TRBV7-2 | NA
TGTGCCAGCAGCCAAGATTCGGGGAGAAAACTGTTTTTT | CASSQDSGRKLFF | NA | TRBJ1-4 | TRBV3-1/TRBV3-2 | NA
TGTGCCAGCAGCCAAGAGGACAGGGGTAATTCACCCCTCCACTTT | CASSQEDRGNSPLHF | TRBD1 | TRBJ1-6 | TRBV4-2 | NA
TGCGCCAGCAGCGGTCTAGAGGTTGGCGGCTACACCTTC | CASSGLEVGGYTF | NA | TRBJ1-2 | TRBV5-1 | NA
TGTGCCAGCAGCTTAGCTCAGATTCCCTACACTGAAGCTTTCTTT | CASSLAQIPYTEAFF | NA | TRBJ1-1 | TRBV7-9 | NA
TGTGCCAGCAGCCCCCATTCGGGGGTGAGGGAGCAGTACTTC | CASSPHSGVREQYF | NA | TRBJ2-7 | TRBV7-3 | NA
TGTGCCAGCTCACCGGACATCCTGGCGAGCGGCTACACCTTC | CASSPDILASGYTF | NA | TRBJ1-2 | TRBV18 | NA
TGTGCCAGCAGCTTGGGGACTCACTCCTACGAGCAGTACTTC | CASSLGTHSYEQYF | NA | TRBJ2-7 | TRBV5-6 | few
TGTGCCAGCAGCGCCAAACCGACTAGCGGAACACATACGCAGTATTTT | CASSAKPTSGTHTQYF | TRBD2 | TRBJ2-3 | TRBV7-3 | once
TGTGCCAGCACCCGTTCGGACAGGGTACAGCCCCAGCATTTT | CASTRSDRVQPQHF | TRBD1 | TRBJ1-5 | TRBV2 | once
TGTGCCAGCAGCTCCCGACAAACCCGCTCTGGAAACACCATATATTTT | CASSSRQTRSGNTIYF | NA | TRBJ1-3 | TRBV7-9 | NA
TGTGCCAGCAGCCCCGACAGAACCCCCACCGGGGAGCTGTTTTTT | CASSPDRTPTGELFF | NA | TRBJ2-2 | TRBV3-1/TRBV3-2 | once
TGTGCCAGCAGCTTAGGCGGCAGGGCAAACTATGGCTACACCTTC | CASSLGGRANYGYTF | NA | TRBJ1-2 | TRBV7-2 | NA
TGCGCCAGCAGCCCGGGACAGGTTGGGGAAAAACTGTTTTTT | CASSPGQVGEKLFF | TRBD1 | TRBJ1-4 | TRBV4-1 | many